The source of this TCR beta chain is a study of blood T cell repertoires in COVID-19. Study-level background: The United States, Italy and Spain provided the acute and convalescent COVID-19 samples. Sources were T cells, B-cell-depleted T cells, or PBMCs; the material itself was cDNA or gDNA.

As processed by the authors: Scientists estimated how many nucleated cells there were by amplifying reference gene primers. Sequencing used immunoSEQ multiplex PCR; TCRdb keeps in-frame clones, though not all of them. The V and J calls and the clone size are those of that table, but D and trimming were determined from the DNA. Here the sample spans roughly 30,000 clones, approximately 87% being singletons. The CDR3 is 12 residues long. V lost 2 bases and J lost 9, with 11 bases in between. Germline lookup yields CDR1 SGHTA and CDR2 FQGNSA. The sequence came from a human donor in a cohort sampled during active COVID-19. The specimen sequenced was peripheral blood. The rearrangement uses TRBV7-2 and TRBJ2-7; D gene unclear. For the CDR3, the DNA is TGTGCCAGCAGCTTATCGAGTTCCCCGCAGTACTTC. Its protein product is CASSLSSSPQYF.